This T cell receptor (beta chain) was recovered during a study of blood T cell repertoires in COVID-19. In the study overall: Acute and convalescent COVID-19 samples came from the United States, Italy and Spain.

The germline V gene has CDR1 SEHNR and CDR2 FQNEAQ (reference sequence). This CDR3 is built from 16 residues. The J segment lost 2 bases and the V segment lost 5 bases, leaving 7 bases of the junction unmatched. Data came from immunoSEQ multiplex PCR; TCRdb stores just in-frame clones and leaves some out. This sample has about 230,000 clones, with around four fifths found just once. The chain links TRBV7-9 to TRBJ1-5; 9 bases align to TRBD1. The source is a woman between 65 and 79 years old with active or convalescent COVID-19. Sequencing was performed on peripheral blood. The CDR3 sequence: CASSAGQGNGNQPQHF. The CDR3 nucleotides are TGTGCCAGCAGCGCAGGACAGGGGAACGGCAATCAGCCCCAGCATTTT.